This TCR beta chain was identified during a study of blood T cell repertoires in COVID-19. This clone was detected only once. Method: immunoSEQ multiplex PCR; TCRdb's copy keeps in-frame clones and lacks some. The top ten hold approximately 7.2% of the sample, which has 90,000 or so clones, approximately 86% seen once. Per germline, CDR1 SGHRS and CDR2 YFSETQ. This CDR3 has 14 residues. Trimming left V 0 bases short and J 1 base short, with 6 bases between. The chain is built from TRBV5-1 and TRBJ2-3; D unclear. The material sequenced was peripheral blood. The source of this sequence is a man between 60 and 75 years old with acute or convalescent COVID-19. CDR3 DNA sequence: TGCGCCAGCAGCTTGGATGAGGGCACAGATACGCAGTATTTT. Encoded protein: CASSLDEGTDTQYF.